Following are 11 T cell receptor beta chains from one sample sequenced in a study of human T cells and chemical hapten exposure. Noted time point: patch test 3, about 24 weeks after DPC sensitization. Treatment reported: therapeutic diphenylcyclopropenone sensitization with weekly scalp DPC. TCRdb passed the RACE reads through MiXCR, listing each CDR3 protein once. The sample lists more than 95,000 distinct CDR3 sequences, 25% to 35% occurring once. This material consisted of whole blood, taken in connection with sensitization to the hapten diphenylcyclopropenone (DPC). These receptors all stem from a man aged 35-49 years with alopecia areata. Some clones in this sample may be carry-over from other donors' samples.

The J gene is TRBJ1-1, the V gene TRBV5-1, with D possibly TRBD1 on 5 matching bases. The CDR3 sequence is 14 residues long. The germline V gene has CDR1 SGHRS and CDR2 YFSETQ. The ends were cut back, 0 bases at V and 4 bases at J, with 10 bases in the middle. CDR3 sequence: CASSLDTGCTEAFF. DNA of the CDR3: TGCGCCAGCAGCTTGGATACAGGCTGCACTGAAGCTTTCTTT.

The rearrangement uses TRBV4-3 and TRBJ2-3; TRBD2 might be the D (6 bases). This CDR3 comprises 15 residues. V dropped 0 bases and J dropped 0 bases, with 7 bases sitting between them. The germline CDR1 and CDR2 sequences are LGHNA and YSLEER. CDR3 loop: CASSQESGSTDTQYF. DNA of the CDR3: TGCGCCAGCAGCCAAGAAAGCGGGAGCACAGATACGCAGTATTTT.

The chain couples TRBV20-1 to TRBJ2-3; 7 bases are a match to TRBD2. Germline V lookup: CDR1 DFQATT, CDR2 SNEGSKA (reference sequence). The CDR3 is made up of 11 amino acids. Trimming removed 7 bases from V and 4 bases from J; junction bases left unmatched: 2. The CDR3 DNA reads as TGCAGTGTTGGGGGGGCAGATACGCAGTATTTT. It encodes CSVGGADTQYF.

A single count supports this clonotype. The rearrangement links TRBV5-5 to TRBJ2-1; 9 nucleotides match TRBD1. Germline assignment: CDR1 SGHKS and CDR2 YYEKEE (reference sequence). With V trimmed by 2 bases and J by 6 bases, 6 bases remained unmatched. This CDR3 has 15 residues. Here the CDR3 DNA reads TGTGCCAGCAGCTTCGGGACAGGGTGGGGCAATGAGCAGTTCTTC. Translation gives CASSFGTGWGNEQFF.

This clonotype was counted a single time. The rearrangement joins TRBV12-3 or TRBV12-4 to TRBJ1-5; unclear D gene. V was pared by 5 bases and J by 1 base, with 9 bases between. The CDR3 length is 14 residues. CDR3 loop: CASSQTASNQPQHF. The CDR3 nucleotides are TGTGCCAGCAGTCAAACAGCCAGCAATCAGCCCCAGCATTTT.

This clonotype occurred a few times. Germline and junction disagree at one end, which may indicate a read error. CDR3 sequence: CASSPGQTYEQYF. The CDR3 coding sequence is TGTGCCAGCAGCCCGGGACAGACTTACGAACAGTACTTC. The chain couples TRBV3-1 to TRBJ2-7; the match to TRBD1 covers 7 bases. This CDR3 is built from 13 residues. Germline values: CDR1 LGHDT, CDR2 YNNKEL (reference sequence).

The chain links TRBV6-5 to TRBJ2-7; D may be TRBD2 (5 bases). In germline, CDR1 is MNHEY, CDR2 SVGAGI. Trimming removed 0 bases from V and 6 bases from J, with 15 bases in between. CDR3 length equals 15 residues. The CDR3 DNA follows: TGTGCCAGCAGTTACTCGGAGCTTACGAGGGTCGAGCAGTACTTC. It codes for CASSYSELTRVEQYF.

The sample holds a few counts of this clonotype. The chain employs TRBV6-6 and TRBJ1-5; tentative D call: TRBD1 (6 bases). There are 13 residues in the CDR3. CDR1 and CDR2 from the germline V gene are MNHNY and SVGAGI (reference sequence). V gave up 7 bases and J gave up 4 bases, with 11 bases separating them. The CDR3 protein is CASTTRGNQPQHF. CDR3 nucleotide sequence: TGTGCCAGCACCACCAGGGGAAATCAGCCCCAGCATTTT.

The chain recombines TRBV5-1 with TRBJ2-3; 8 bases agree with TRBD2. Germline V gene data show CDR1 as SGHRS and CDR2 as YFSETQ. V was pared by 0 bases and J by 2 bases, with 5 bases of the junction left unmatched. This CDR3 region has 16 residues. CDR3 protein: CASSLALTSATDTQYF. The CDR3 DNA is TGCGCCAGCAGCTTGGCTCTGACTAGCGCCACAGATACGCAGTATTTT.

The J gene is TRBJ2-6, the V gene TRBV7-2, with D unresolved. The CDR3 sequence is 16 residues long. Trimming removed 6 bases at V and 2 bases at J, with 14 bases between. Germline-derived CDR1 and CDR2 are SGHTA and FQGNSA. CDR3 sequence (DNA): TGTGCCAGCAGAGACGACGGGCCAGCTGGGGCCAACGTCCTGACTTTC. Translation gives CASRDDGPAGANVLTF.

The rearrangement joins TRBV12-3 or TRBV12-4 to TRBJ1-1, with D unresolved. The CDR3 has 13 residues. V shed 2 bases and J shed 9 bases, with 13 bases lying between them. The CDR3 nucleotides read TGTGCCAGCAGTTTATTGGGCAGGAAAAAAGCTTTCTTT. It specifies CASSLLGRKKAFF.